Described below is a single T cell receptor beta chain sequence and its context. The antigen is unknown. CDR1 and CDR2 from the germline V gene are DFQATT and SNEGSKA (reference sequence). The CDR3 runs to 14 residues. This sample was included in a study of CXCR3-negative and CXCR3-positive naive CD8 T cells. Libraries of TRB cDNA were made by 5' RACE and carried UMIs. No DNA is given; TCRdb re-called the 5' RACE reads and lists each CDR3 protein once. The sample has roughly 48,000 distinct CDR3 sequences; the top ten hold 15%. Overall study results and limits: Relative to memory CD8+ cells, whose diversity was much lower, both naive subsets had comparably high diversity.

Input material: memory CD8+ T cells from blood. This clonotype originated in a human donor in good health. Some clones in this sample may be carry-over from other donors' samples. The rearrangement links TRBV20-1 to TRBJ2-7; no DNA is available, so the TRBD1 call from TCRdb remains unchecked. The CDR3 region is CSAGSRDSDYEQYF.